A single sample gave rise to the 18 T cell receptor beta chains below, sequenced in a study of glioma-infiltrating T cells after dendritic cell vaccination. Clones were sequenced by immunoSEQ multiplex PCR, and TCRdb holds only the in-frame ones, with some missing. Among more than 95,000 clones listed, around 91% were seen once. Stated time point: after dendritic cell vaccination, including at tumor progression/relapse. The starting material was blood, obtained after dendritic cell vaccination. Every receptor here comes from a human donor with glioblastoma.

The rearrangement links TRBV5-8 to TRBJ1-1; tentative D call: TRBD1 (6 bases). Trimming took off 3 bases at V and 0 bases at J, with 9 bases between the two ends. CDR1 is SGHTS, CDR2 YDEGEE, per germline. This CDR3 contains 14 residues. The CDR3: CASSWGHLNTEAFF. In DNA, the CDR3 is TGTGCCAGCAGCTGGGGACACCTGAACACTGAAGCTTTCTTT.

This chain connects TRBV19 to TRBJ2-5, with D tentatively TRBD1 (5 bases). The CDR3 covers 13 residues. Germline CDR1 reads LNHDA; CDR2 reads SQIVND (reference sequence). Trimming took 7 bases from V and 2 from J, leaving 11 bases between them. The CDR3 sequence: CASTVQGQETQYF. CDR3 sequence (DNA): TGTGCCAGTACGGTCCAGGGACAAGAGACCCAGTACTTC.

The chain has TRBV30 and TRBJ1-4; 8 positions agree with TRBD1. Trimming removed 2 bases from V and 4 bases from J; junction bases left unmatched: 6. In germline, CDR1 is GTSNPN, CDR2 SVGIG (reference sequence). The CDR3 contains 15 residues. CDR3 in amino acids: CAWSPRTGYNEKLFF. DNA for the CDR3: TGTGCCTGGAGTCCAAGGACAGGGTATAATGAAAAACTGTTTTTT.

The V and J genes are TRBV5-4 and TRBJ2-1; 8 bases fit TRBD2. Losses at the gene ends were 4 bases for V and 0 bases for J; bases not matched to a gene: 9. This CDR3 is 17 amino acids long. The germline gives CDR1 SGHNT, CDR2 YYREEE (reference sequence). The CDR3 protein is CASSPYGTRGSYNEQFF. The CDR3 bases are TGTGCCAGCAGCCCATACGGGACTAGAGGCTCCTACAATGAGCAGTTCTTC. The full variable domain, its missing parts supplied by reference TRBV5-4 and TRBJ2-1, is ETGVTQSPTHLIKTRGQQVTLRCSSQSGHNTVSWYQQALGQGPQFIFQYYREEENGRGNFPPRFSGLQFPNYSSELNVNALELDDSALYLCASSPYGTRGSYNEQFFGPGTRLTVL.

The chain employs TRBV27 and TRBJ2-7, with 8 nucleotides matching TRBD2. V gave up 6 bases and J gave up 4 bases; unmatched junction bases: 11. The CDR3 contains 15 residues. From germline, CDR1 is MNHEY and CDR2 SMNVEV (reference sequence). This CDR3 is CASRLEGLGAYEQYF. The CDR3 DNA reads as TGTGCCAGCAGACTCGAGGGACTAGGAGCGTACGAGCAGTACTTC.

The J gene is TRBJ1-1, the V gene TRBV18, with TRBD1 matching 7 bases. The CDR3 spans 16 residues. Germline lookup yields CDR1 KGHSH and CDR2 LQKENI. Trimming cost V 3 bases and J 0 bases; bases outside gene matches: 7. The CDR3 loop is CASSPRQGGVNTEAFF. The CDR3 coding sequence is TGTGCCAGCTCACCGCGACAGGGTGGTGTGAACACTGAAGCTTTCTTT.

CDR3 bases: TGCGCCAGCAGCTTGGCCTGGGAGGAGGACGAGCAGTACTTC. Residues: CASSLAWEEDEQYF. This chain joins TRBV5-1 and TRBJ2-7; tentatively, D is TRBD2 (6 bases). The CDR3 totals 14 residues. Between the trimmed V and J ends, which lost 0 bases and 5 bases, there was a span of 12 bases. Germline-derived CDR1 and CDR2 are SGHRS and YFSETQ.

The chain uses TRBV7-9 and TRBJ2-3, with 8 positions matching TRBD2. V was pared by 2 bases and J by 9 bases, with 10 bases of the junction left unmatched. CDR3 length: 15 amino acids. Germline CDR1 reads SEHNR; CDR2 reads FQNEAQ (reference sequence). CDR3 amino acids: CASSLTSGPHKTQYF. The CDR3 bases are TGTGCCAGCAGCTTAACTAGCGGCCCTCATAAGACGCAGTATTTT.

The V gene is TRBV5-4, the J gene TRBJ2-7; possible D gene TRBD2, 7 bases. The CDR3 is 16 amino acids. Trimming removed 4 bases at V and 2 bases at J, with 19 bases between. CDR1 and CDR2 (germline): SGHNT, YYREEE (reference sequence). Here the CDR3 reads CASSPRGGVNTYEQYF. CDR3 sequence (DNA): TGTGCCAGCAGCCCACGAGGGGGGGTGAATACCTACGAGCAGTACTTC.

The chain links TRBV7-8 to TRBJ1-5; D is perhaps TRBD1 (5 bases). The CDR3 runs 14 residues. Germline V gene sequence: CDR1 SGHVS, CDR2 FQNEAQ. Trimming shortened V by 5 bases and J by 3 bases, and 11 bases separated the two germline ends. Here the CDR3 reads CASSHSGDNQPQHF. Written as DNA, the CDR3 is TGTGCCAGCAGCCATTCGGGGGACAATCAGCCCCAGCATTTT.

The V call is TRBV6-5, the J call TRBJ1-2; D may be TRBD1 (6 bases). Trimming removed 0 bases from V and 5 bases from J, with 10 bases in between. Germline CDR1 is MNHEY and CDR2 is SVGAGI. The CDR3 length is 14 residues. The CDR3 DNA follows: TGTGCCAGCAGTTACTCGGGGGGGCGATATGGCTACACCTTC. This gives the protein CASSYSGGRYGYTF.

Concerning this clone: The same CDR3 can be traced to other DNA sequences in this sample. The V gene is TRBV27, the J gene TRBJ2-3; 14 bases map to TRBD2. The germline V gene has CDR1 MNHEY and CDR2 SMNVEV (reference sequence). The CDR3 sequence is 15 residues long. V trimming: 3 bases; J trimming: 5 bases; junction bases outside the gene matches: 1. DNA for the CDR3: TGTGCCAGCAGTTTGGGACTAGCGGGAGTAGATACGCAGTATTTT. It yields the protein CASSLGLAGVDTQYF.

The chain employs TRBV23-1 and TRBJ1-2, with 9 bases aligning to TRBD1. TRBV23-1 is treated as an ORF (open reading frame) with a function not yet certain. The J segment lost 1 base and the V segment lost 4 bases, leaving 16 bases of the junction unmatched. CDR3 length: 19 residues. The CDR3 is CASSLNRGDRAIYNYGYTF. In DNA, the CDR3 is TGCGCCAGCAGTCTCAATCGAGGGGACAGGGCGATATATAACTATGGCTACACCTTC.

DNA of the CDR3: TGTGCCAGCAGCTTAGGGACTAGCGGGCTCTCCTACGAGCAGTACTTC. This codes for CASSLGTSGLSYEQYF. The rearrangement uses TRBV7-8 and TRBJ2-7, with 11 bases fitting TRBD2. The CDR3 totals 16 residues. After removal of 1 base from V and 0 bases from J, the junction contained 2 bases not matched to a gene. Germline V lookup: CDR1 SGHVS, CDR2 FQNEAQ.

V and J are TRBV9 and TRBJ2-2; 8 bases are a match to TRBD2. V trimming: 2 bases; J trimming: 2 bases; junction bases outside the gene matches: 11. Germline CDR1 is SGDLS and CDR2 is YYNGEE. This CDR3 contains 18 residues. This CDR3 is CASSVLPSGRGNTGELFF. The DNA of the CDR3 is TGTGCCAGCAGCGTCCTCCCCAGCGGGAGAGGTAACACCGGGGAGCTGTTTTTT.

The chain links TRBV11-2 to TRBJ2-7, with D possibly being TRBD1 (6 bases). The V gene lost 2 bases and the J gene lost 5 bases, with 25 bases spanning the gap. Germline V gene data show CDR1 as SGHAT and CDR2 as FQNNGV. The CDR3 is 18 residues long. The CDR3 DNA reads TGTGCCAGCAGCTTAACCGGGACACCCCAAAGAGGGAGCCACGAGCAGTACTTC. Protein sequence: CASSLTGTPQRGSHEQYF.

The chain carries TRBV5-8 and TRBJ1-1; 7 nucleotides line up with TRBD1. V dropped 2 bases and J dropped 3; count of bases not matched to a gene: 1. The CDR3 runs to 13 residues. Per the germline V gene, CDR1 is SGHTS and CDR2 is YDEGEE. The CDR3 here is CASSLGGDTEAFF. CDR3 nucleotide sequence: TGTGCCAGCAGCTTAGGGGGCGACACTGAAGCTTTCTTT.

This clone was observed a single time. The chain has TRBV7-2 and TRBJ2-5, with D possibly matching TRBD2 (5 bases). The CDR3 runs to 13 residues. V lost 1 base and J lost 5, with 8 bases in between. Germline lookup yields CDR1 SGHTA and CDR2 FQGNSA. The CDR3: CASSLGGLETQYF. CDR3 nucleotides: TGTGCCAGCAGCTTAGGAGGGTTGGAGACCCAGTACTTC.